One sample yielded the 27 T cell receptor beta chains listed below, sequenced in a study of T cell responses to AZD1222 COVID-19 vaccine. Here immunoSEQ multiplex PCR was the method, and the copy in TCRdb shows in-frame clones only, minus some. The sample has over 150,000 clones, 88% seen once. The starting material was peripheral blood, obtained on day 0 of AZD1222 vaccination. The receptors derive from an adult in good health.

This clone showed up just a few times. The junction departs from the called germline gene at one end, perhaps through a read error. For the CDR3, the DNA is TGTGCTAGCAGCTCGGAAGGGCCTTATAGCTCTGGAAACACCATATATTTT. The encoded protein is CASSSEGPYSSGNTIYF. The chain links TRBV7-7 to TRBJ1-3; D unresolved. Per germline, CDR1 SSHAT and CDR2 FNYEAQ (reference sequence). This CDR3 contains 17 residues.

This clone was seen once. The chain combines TRBV14 with TRBJ1-1; TRBD1 is a possible D gene (6 bases). Germline CDR1 is SGHDN and CDR2 is FVKESK. There are 14 residues in the CDR3. V lost 2 bases to trimming and J lost 10 bases, with 17 bases between them. The CDR3 sequence: CASSQSVGQGRAFF. The CDR3 coding sequence is TGTGCCAGCAGCCAAAGCGTTGGGCAGGGGAGAGCTTTCTTT.

The CDR3 sequence is CASSLDSTDTQYF. Here the CDR3 DNA reads TGCGCCAGCAGCTTGGACAGCACAGATACGCAGTATTTT. The chain is built from TRBV5-1 and TRBJ2-3; unclear D gene. V shed 0 bases and J shed 0 bases, with 2 bases lying between them. The CDR3 is 13 residues long. Germline CDR1 reads SGHRS; CDR2 reads YFSETQ.

The J gene is TRBJ1-5, the V gene TRBV21-1. TRBV21-1 is described as a pseudogene. This CDR3 comprises 12 residues. This CDR3 is CASSKRGQPQHF. The CDR3 nucleotides are TGTGCCAGCAGCAAACGAGGCCAGCCCCAGCATTTT.

This sequence joins TRBV6-2 or TRBV6-3 and TRBJ2-1, with 13 bases that match TRBD2. Losses at the gene ends were 4 bases for V and 4 bases for J; bases not matched to a gene: 1. Germline CDR1 reads MNHEY; CDR2 reads SVGEGT. The CDR3 runs to 15 residues. CDR3 sequence: CASSLLAGGYNEQFF. DNA of the CDR3: TGTGCCAGCAGTTTACTAGCGGGGGGGTACAATGAGCAGTTCTTC.

V is TRBV6-5 and J is TRBJ2-3; D is tentatively TRBD1 or TRBD2 (5 bases each). The CDR3 is made up of 12 amino acids. Trimming cost V 6 bases and J 13 bases, with 17 bases left between them. Germline V gives CDR1 MNHEY, CDR2 SVGAGI. The DNA of the CDR3 is TGTGCCAGCAGCATATGGGGACCTTCGGAGTATTTT. Encoded protein: CASSIWGPSEYF.

V is TRBV7-2 and J is TRBJ2-7; 8 bases align to TRBD1. The CDR3 loop spans 15 amino acids. Germline CDR1 and CDR2: SGHTA and FQGNSA. V shed 5 bases, J shed 0 bases, and the junction held 6 bases outside the gene matches. The CDR3, as DNA: TGTGCCAGCAGCCATGACAGGGGTAACTCCTACGAGCAGTACTTC. As protein: CASSHDRGNSYEQYF.

Details on this clone: A much larger clonotype is one base distant, so this may be a read error. The genes are TRBV7-2 and TRBJ1-2; 8 nucleotides line up with TRBD1. V lost 2 bases and J lost 2; bases outside the gene matches: 4. Germline CDR1 is SGHTA and CDR2 is FQGNSA. The CDR3 sequence is 15 residues long. The CDR3 DNA reads TGTGCCAGCAGCTTAACCGGACAGGGAAACTATGGCTACACCTTC. It translates to CASSLTGQGNYGYTF.

The chain uses TRBV12-3 or TRBV12-4 and TRBJ1-1, with D uncertain. V lost 2 bases to trimming and J lost 3 bases, with 7 bases between them. The CDR3 spans 13 residues. This CDR3 reads CASSLTVYTEAFF. CDR3 nucleotide sequence: TGTGCCAGCAGTTTAACGGTTTACACTGAAGCTTTCTTT.

The chain links TRBV27 to TRBJ2-1, with D unclear. Trimming left V 8 bases short and J 4 bases short, with 6 bases between. In germline, CDR1 is MNHEY, CDR2 SMNVEV (reference sequence). This CDR3 has 11 residues. In DNA form, the CDR3 reads TGTGCCAGCTGGGATTACAATGAGCAGTTCTTC. This translates into CASWDYNEQFF.

This clone has only one observation. The CDR3 region is CASQGSGYNEQFF. The CDR3 DNA reads as TGTGCCAGCCAGGGATCGGGGTACAATGAGCAGTTCTTC. This chain connects TRBV21-1 to TRBJ2-1. TRBV21-1 is deemed a pseudogene. The CDR3 extends over 13 amino acids.

The rearrangement links TRBV4-2 to TRBJ1-6; TRBD1 might be the D (6 bases). Between the trimmed V and J ends, which lost 0 bases and 7 bases, there was a span of 19 bases. Per germline, CDR1 LGHNA and CDR2 YNFKEQ. This CDR3 contains 18 residues. CDR3 nucleotides: TGTGCCAGCAGCCAAGAGAGGGGCAGGGGAGAGACAAATTCACCCCTCCACTTT. Amino acid sequence: CASSQERGRGETNSPLHF.

The chain carries TRBV10-3 and TRBJ1-1; D not certain. Trimming pared 2 bases from V and 4 bases from J, leaving 5 bases between. CDR3 length equals 12 residues. CDR1 ENHRY and CDR2 SYGVKD come from the germline V gene. CDR3 sequence (DNA): TGTGCCATCAGTGAGGACCTCACTGAAGCTTTCTTT. This translates into CAISEDLTEAFF.

The J gene is TRBJ2-3, the V gene TRBV19, with TRBD1 matching 9 bases. The CDR3 has 14 residues. The germline V gene has CDR1 LNHDA and CDR2 SQIVND (reference sequence). The V segment lost 8 bases and the J segment 3 bases; nucleotides outside the gene matches: 6. CDR3 sequence reads: CASLDRGGTDTQYF. CDR3 sequence (DNA): TGTGCCAGTCTGGACAGGGGAGGGACAGATACGCAGTATTTT.

This chain links TRBV12-2 with TRBJ2-5; the table's D gene call, TRBD1, was not cross checked with the DNA. TRBV12-2 is described as a pseudogene. This CDR3 region has 14 residues. The CDR3 here is CASRPWPQWETQYF. CDR3 coding DNA: TGTGCAAGTCGCCCCTGGCCCCAGTGGGAGACCCAGTACTTC.

This clone was seen a few times. This chain joins TRBV5-5 and TRBJ1-3, with 7 bases fitting TRBD1. Germline V gives CDR1 SGHKS, CDR2 YYEKEE (reference sequence). The CDR3 length is 15 residues. V shed 6 bases, J shed 4 bases, and the junction held 10 bases outside the gene matches. The CDR3, as DNA: TGTGCCAGCACACCAAGACAGGGTTCCGGAAACACCATATATTTT. Its protein product is CASTPRQGSGNTIYF.

The V gene is TRBV15, the J gene TRBJ2-2, with 10 bases aligning to TRBD1. J gave up 4 bases and V 1 base, and 6 bases lay outside the gene matches. Germline CDR1 is LNHNV and CDR2 is YYDKDF (reference sequence). The CDR3 length is 17 residues. The CDR3: CATSRGRGQGSTGELFF. The DNA of the CDR3 is TGTGCCACCAGCAGAGGGCGGGGACAGGGGTCCACCGGGGAGCTGTTTTTT.

The chain uses TRBV5-1 and TRBJ1-2, with unresolved D. V lost 2 bases, J lost 3 bases, and 11 bases lay in between. The germline V gene encodes CDR1 SGHRS and CDR2 YFSETQ. The CDR3 extends over 14 amino acids. CDR3 coding DNA: TGCGCCAGCAGCTTACTGACACCTGACTATGGCTACACCTTC. Amino acid sequence: CASSLLTPDYGYTF.

V usage is TRBV7-9 and J usage is TRBJ1-1; 7 bases fit TRBD1. CDR1 is SEHNR and CDR2 is FQNEAQ in the germline V gene (reference sequence). The trim removed 5 bases at V and 5 bases at J, leaving 11 bases unmatched. The CDR3 has 15 amino acids. The CDR3 sequence is CASSHSSQGGTEAFF. Written as DNA, the CDR3 is TGTGCCAGCAGCCATTCGAGTCAGGGGGGTACTGAAGCTTTCTTT.

This chain uses TRBV5-6 with TRBJ1-1, with TRBD1 matching over 8 bases. This CDR3 spans 15 amino acids. Germline V lookup: CDR1 SGHDT, CDR2 YYEEEE. The V segment lost 6 bases and the J segment 3 bases; nucleotides outside the gene matches: 10. DNA for the CDR3: TGTGCCAGCACCCTCCTGGACAGGGAGTACACTGAAGCTTTCTTT. It is translated as CASTLLDREYTEAFF.

This clone was seen more than once but under ten times. This sequence joins TRBV25-1 and TRBJ1-4; the D gene is possibly TRBD1 (5 bases). The V gene's germline CDR1 is MGHDK and CDR2 SYGVNS. This CDR3 region has 13 residues. Trimming removed 7 bases at V and 7 bases at J, with 13 bases between. The CDR3 protein is CASTPGGGEKLFF. The CDR3 DNA is TGTGCCAGCACCCCCGGGGGGGGTGAAAAACTGTTTTTT.

This clone was recorded once. The rearrangement uses TRBV20-1 and TRBJ1-6; D possibly corresponds to TRBD1 (5 bases). In germline, CDR1 is DFQATT, CDR2 SNEGSKA (reference sequence). V gave up 3 bases and J gave up 0 bases, with 12 bases separating them. The CDR3 contains 16 residues. The CDR3 spells CSASRGFGSYNSPLHF. CDR3 DNA: TGCAGTGCTAGTAGGGGTTTCGGCTCCTATAATTCACCCCTCCACTTT.

The chain joins TRBV3-1 (or the pseudogene TRBV3-2) to TRBJ2-1; D gene unclear. V lost 0 bases, J lost 5 bases, and 11 bases lay in between. The CDR3 runs to 15 residues. Germline-derived CDR1 and CDR2 are LGHDT and YNNKEL (reference sequence). The CDR3 protein is CASSQDLGQHNEQFF. CDR3 nucleotide sequence: TGTGCCAGCAGCCAAGATCTCGGGCAGCACAATGAGCAGTTCTTC.

The chain links TRBV9 to TRBJ1-3, with 7 bases identical to TRBD1. From germline, CDR1 is SGDLS and CDR2 YYNGEE. The CDR3 has 15 amino acids. V was clipped by 0 bases and J by 4 bases; unmatched bases: 4. CDR3 amino acids: CASSVGAGGGNTIYF. CDR3 bases: TGTGCCAGCAGCGTAGGGGCAGGGGGAGGAAACACCATATATTTT.

The V call is TRBV3-1 (or the pseudogene TRBV3-2), the J call TRBJ1-4; 7 bases match TRBD1. CDR3 length equals 16 residues. V trimming: 1 base; J trimming: 0 bases; junction bases outside the gene matches: 2. Germline CDR1 and CDR2: LGHDT and YNNKEL (reference sequence). CDR3 protein: CASSQGDSSTNEKLFF. Here the CDR3 DNA reads TGTGCCAGCAGCCAAGGGGACAGTTCAACTAATGAAAAACTGTTTTTT.

CDR3 nucleotides: TGCAGTGCTAGTACCCAGGACGGAAGTTCCTACGAGCAGTACTTC. This codes for CSASTQDGSSYEQYF. The chain recombines TRBV20-1 with TRBJ2-7; unclear D gene. Germline values: CDR1 DFQATT, CDR2 SNEGSKA (reference sequence). This CDR3 is built from 15 residues. V shed 3 bases and J shed 1 base, with 16 bases lying between them.

V usage is TRBV20-1 and J usage is TRBJ1-2, with D uncertain. Trimming cost V 3 bases and J 4 bases, with 12 bases left between them. The CDR3 runs to 13 residues. Germline assignment: CDR1 DFQATT and CDR2 SNEGSKA (reference sequence). CDR3 DNA sequence: TGCAGTGCTAGTCAGATGGGGAGCTATGGCTACACCTTC. Translating it yields CSASQMGSYGYTF.